A selection of T cell receptor beta chains follows, all from one sample in a study of blood T cell repertoires in COVID-19. Only in-frame clones appear in the TCRdb table, and some are missing; sequencing was by immunoSEQ multiplex PCR. The data contain some 380,000 clones, more than 75% of them singletons. Material: peripheral blood. Every receptor here comes from a human donor with acute or convalescent COVID-19. The donor label of this sample is uncertain. CDR3s include the opening cysteine and the closing phenylalanine or tryptophan.

CDR3 protein	V gene	J gene
CASSEEGPGNSGANVLTF	TRBV6-1	TRBJ2-6
CASSFQGGSTDTQYF	TRBV5-1	TRBJ2-3
CASSLVGLAVNTDTQYF	TRBV27	TRBJ2-3
CASSYSPSGEQFF	TRBV6-2/TRBV6-3	TRBJ2-1
CASSERQGYGYTF	TRBV27	TRBJ1-2
CASSHLTVNQPQHF	TRBV7-8	TRBJ1-5
CASIRGGVGGAFF	TRBV28	TRBJ1-1
CASSLYGRGGRYNEQFF	TRBV28	TRBJ2-1
CASSITWQGARGNQPQHF	TRBV19	TRBJ1-5
CASSLYGETRLYNEQFF	TRBV27	TRBJ2-1
CASRTGSGSDEQFF	TRBV6-6	TRBJ2-1
CASSEDNRNYGYTF	TRBV6-1	TRBJ1-2
CASSSGEYAEAFF	TRBV7-9	TRBJ1-1
CASSPGGSVRGRTEAFF	TRBV7-6	TRBJ1-1
CASRQTTEAFF	TRBV6-5	TRBJ1-1
CATSRDSSTGRRRGYTF	TRBV15	TRBJ1-2
CASSSWTGNTEAFF	TRBV6-5	TRBJ1-1
CASSFGRGLNTEAFF	TRBV11-2	TRBJ1-1
CASSLVFGYEQYF	TRBV5-1	TRBJ2-7
CASSRTGKTEAFF	TRBV7-9	TRBJ1-1
CASSRGDGHPDYGYTF	TRBV27	TRBJ1-2
CASSLTGTSGINEQFF	TRBV7-2	TRBJ2-1
CASSYSGAGYTF	TRBV6-5	TRBJ1-2
CASSRGGGQGGQPQHF	TRBV7-9	TRBJ1-5
CASSSRDTAYEQYF	TRBV5-4	TRBJ2-7
CASRTDSVYGYTF	TRBV28	TRBJ1-2
CASSIMVGAPYGYTF	TRBV19	TRBJ1-2
CASNRGGHTEAFF	TRBV28	TRBJ1-1
CASKVSSGPPDTQYF	TRBV19	TRBJ2-3
CASSYSSGQLISPLHF	TRBV6-5	TRBJ1-6
CASSPVEGAYEQYF	TRBV18	TRBJ2-7